The 17 T cell receptor beta chains below come from one sample, sequenced in a study of CD4 T cells in relation to SARS-CoV-2 and coronaviruses. Their recognized antigens are unknown. Clones were sequenced by immunoSEQ multiplex PCR, and TCRdb holds only the in-frame ones, with some missing. The sample contains about 36,000 clones, around 77% of which appear only once. Sequencing was performed on memory CD4+ T cells from PBMCs, cultured in vitro. The source of these receptors is an adult with COVID-19.

This clone was seen only once. The rearrangement links TRBV5-5 to TRBJ2-5, with D hard to call. There are 13 residues in the CDR3. V lost 0 bases and J lost 5, with 8 bases in between. CDR1 and CDR2 from the germline V gene are SGHKS and YYEKEE (reference sequence). DNA of the CDR3: TGTGCCAGCAGCTTGGACCCGGGCGAGACCCAGTACTTC. Protein: CASSLDPGETQYF.

Here the CDR3 DNA reads TGTGCCAGCAGCCAATCACGGGGATCTGGAAACACCATATATTTT. Residues: CASSQSRGSGNTIYF. V is TRBV16 and J is TRBJ1-3; D gene unclear. Trimming removed 0 bases from V and 1 base from J, with 7 bases in between. The CDR3 covers 15 residues. Germline V gene lookup returns CDR1 KGHSY and CDR2 FQNENV.

The chain employs TRBV6-2 or TRBV6-3 and TRBJ2-6; possibly TRBD2 for D (6 bases). The V end lost 5 bases, the J end lost 4 bases, and 12 bases lay between the germline ends. There are 15 residues in the CDR3. Germline-derived CDR1 and CDR2 are MNHEY and SVGEGT. The CDR3 loop reads CASSPRGSGANVLTF. The DNA for the CDR3 is TGTGCCAGCAGTCCGCGGGGATCCGGGGCCAACGTCCTGACTTTC.

The chain carries TRBV7-9 and TRBJ1-2; no clear D gene. V lost 5 bases and J lost 0, with 10 bases in between. Germline CDR1 is SEHNR and CDR2 is FQNEAQ (reference sequence). The CDR3 consists of 14 residues. Here the CDR3 reads CASSPDGANYGYTF. CDR3 nucleotide sequence: TGTGCCAGCAGCCCCGACGGGGCTAACTATGGCTACACCTTC.

V is TRBV4-2 and J is TRBJ2-1; 7 nucleotides agree with TRBD2. The V segment lost 1 base and the J segment 2 bases; nucleotides outside the gene matches: 11. This CDR3 comprises 18 residues. Germline CDR1 LGHNA, CDR2 YNFKEQ. The CDR3 nucleotides read TGTGCCAGCAGCCAAGCGGGAGGCGGGAGCCAAACCTACAATGAGCAGTTCTTC. This encodes CASSQAGGGSQTYNEQFF.

This rearrangement joins TRBV2 to TRBJ2-7; D possibly corresponds to TRBD2 (6 bases). The CDR3 is 13 residues long. Germline lookup yields CDR1 SNHLY and CDR2 FYNNEI. Trimming took 7 bases from V and 12 from J, leaving 22 bases between them. The CDR3 nucleotides are TGTGCCAGCAACGTGGGAGGTGGAGGGCATGGGTACTTC. Encoded protein: CASNVGGGGHGYF.

The V and J genes are TRBV12-3 or TRBV12-4 and TRBJ2-7; D is ambiguous. The CDR3 consists of 12 residues. The ends were cut back, 7 bases at V and 4 bases at J, with 11 bases in the middle. As DNA, the CDR3 is TGTGCCAGCACCTCCGGGTTTTACGAGCAGTACTTC. Amino acids: CASTSGFYEQYF.

This clone was counted between two and nine times. The gene calls are TRBV2 and TRBJ2-1, with 8 nucleotides matching TRBD2. The CDR3 covers 15 residues. Trimming took 3 bases from V and 8 from J; bases not matched to a gene: 9. Germline CDR1 is SNHLY and CDR2 is FYNNEI. Here the CDR3 DNA reads TGTGCCAGCAGTGATAGGGGAGTTAGCGGGGATGAGCAGTTCTTC. Translating it yields CASSDRGVSGDEQFF.

The chain employs TRBV29-1 and TRBJ2-1, with a weak D call TRBD2 (5 bases). V was pared by 0 bases and J by 5 bases, with 14 bases between. Germline CDR1 and CDR2: SQVTM and ANQGSEA. The CDR3 has 15 amino acids. The CDR3 bases are TGCAGCGTTGAAGATTTTCGGGATTCGAACAATGAGCAGTTCTTC. The encoded protein is CSVEDFRDSNNEQFF.

This clone was observed once. The chain is built from TRBV20-1 and TRBJ2-3; D is possibly TRBD2 (6 bases). V lost 3 bases, J lost 10 bases, and 11 bases lay in between. CDR3 length: 11 amino acids. Looked up from germline, CDR1 is DFQATT and CDR2 is SNEGSKA (reference sequence). The CDR3 nucleotides are TGCAGTGCTAGGGAGGGCGGGCCGCAGTATTTT. It is translated as CSAREGGPQYF.

The chain carries TRBV6-6 and TRBJ1-4; D gene unclear. This CDR3 has 14 residues. Germline V gene lookup returns CDR1 MNHNY and CDR2 SVGAGI (reference sequence). Trimming stripped 2 bases from V and 7 bases from J, with 11 bases between. The CDR3, as DNA: TGTGCCAGCAGTTACGGGAGGATCGGTGAAAAACTGTTTTTT. It codes for CASSYGRIGEKLFF.

This rearrangement joins TRBV7-8 to TRBJ1-6; D may be TRBD1 (6 bases). Germline V gene data show CDR1 as SGHVS and CDR2 as FQNEAQ. CDR3 length equals 16 residues. Deletions cut 1 base from V and 10 bases from J, with 17 bases between. The CDR3 DNA is TGTGCCAGCAGCTTAGAGGGGGAGCTTTCTTGGTCACCCCTCCACTTT. It translates to CASSLEGELSWSPLHF.

The rearrangement links TRBV1 to TRBJ1-5; the table's D call of TRBD1 was not tested on the DNA. TRBV1 is labeled a pseudogene. This CDR3 is 18 amino acids long. This CDR3 is CTSSRRSRQSDFYQPQHF. Here the CDR3 DNA reads TGCACCAGCAGCCGACGGTCCAGACAGTCCGATTTCTATCAGCCCCAGCATTTT.

This clone was counted a single time. This chain links TRBV28 with TRBJ2-1, with D possibly being TRBD1 (6 bases). The CDR3 length is 15 residues. CDR1 is MDHEN and CDR2 is SYDVKM in the germline V gene. Trimming cost V 2 bases and J 4 bases, with 12 bases left between them. The CDR3 sequence: CASSLLGTQYNEQFF. In nucleotides, the CDR3 is TGTGCCAGCAGTTTACTCGGGACACAATACAATGAGCAGTTCTTC.

This chain uses TRBV5-1 with TRBJ2-5; TRBD1 matches at 10 bases. CDR1 and CDR2 (germline): SGHRS, YFSETQ. The CDR3 runs 15 residues. The junction had 4 bases not matched to a gene; V was cut back by 4 bases and J by 1 base. The CDR3 DNA reads as TGCGCCAGCAGCGGAAGGACAGGGGGCCAAGAGACCCAGTACTTC. Amino acid sequence: CASSGRTGGQETQYF.

In this sample, this clone turned up once. Other DNA variants within this sample encode the same CDR3. CDR3 DNA sequence: TGCAGCGTTGAACCCAGGGCCGGAAACACCATATATTTT. Its protein product is CSVEPRAGNTIYF. The V call is TRBV29-1, the J call TRBJ1-3; D is possibly TRBD1 (5 bases). This CDR3 spans 13 amino acids. Germline CDR1 and CDR2: SQVTM and ANQGSEA. V dropped 2 bases and J dropped 4 bases, with 9 bases sitting between them.

The chain carries TRBV25-1 and TRBJ1-3; TRBD1 aligns across 7 bases. This CDR3 comprises 14 residues. With V trimmed by 6 bases and J by 4 bases, 6 bases remained unmatched. The germline CDR1 and CDR2 sequences are MGHDK and SYGVNS. The CDR3 nucleotides are TGTGCCAGCAGCATCACAGGGGCGGGAAACACCATATATTTT. Translation: CASSITGAGNTIYF. The full variable domain, with the rest looked up from reference TRBV25-1 and TRBJ1-3, is EADIYQTPRYLVIGTGKKITLECSQTMGHDKMYWYQQDPGMELHLIHYSYGVNSTEKGDLSSESTVSRIRTEHFPLTLESARPSHTSQYLCASSITGAGNTIYFGEGSWLTVV.